This TCR beta chain was identified in a study of T cells in Graves' hyperthyroidism and ophthalmopathy. Findings of the study overall: Researchers found most expanded thyroid clonotypes above 0.001 in blood as well.

The V end was cut by 5 bases, the J end by 0 bases, with 16 bases between. The CDR3 is 17 residues long. Looked up from germline, CDR1 is MDHEN and CDR2 is SYDVKM. Using RNA transcripts as the source, TCR beta CDR3 regions were amplified. The primer set for the first-round RT-PCR of the TCR CDR3 was HTBI. In TCRdb, the multiplex PCR reads were re-called with MiXCR into one record per CDR3 protein. The repertoire consists of about 380,000 distinct CDR3 sequences, with roughly 15% occurring once and the leading ten covering about 18%. Lactation, pregnancy, other autoimmune disease or uncontrolled infection excluded patients. Together with thyroid ultrasound, orbital computed tomography, serum thyroxine and TRAb, clinical symptoms were used for diagnoses. This clonotype appeared many times. What it binds is not known.

The origin of this receptor is a woman between 25 and 40 years old with Graves' ophthalmopathy. The gene calls are TRBV28 and TRBJ1-4; D perhaps matches TRBD1 (6 bases). The sequencing input was blood. CDR3 in amino acids: CASSQPRTAPTNEKLFF. The CDR3 DNA reads as TGTGCCAGCAGTCAACCCCGGACAGCACCAACTAATGAAAAACTGTTTTTT.